The following is a TCR beta chain sequence with its context. Trimming cost V 1 base and J 3 bases; bases outside gene matches: 4. CDR1 is KGHSH, CDR2 LQKENI, per germline. This CDR3 contains 15 residues. This sample was taken from a study of blood T cell repertoires in COVID-19. The assay was immunoSEQ multiplex PCR, and TCRdb's table has in-frame clones only and misses some. In the table there are just over 350,000 clones, approximately 86% of which are singletons. The specimen sequenced was peripheral blood. This sequence was found in a woman aged 55-75 years with COVID-19, enrolled during active disease. The chain couples TRBV18 to TRBJ2-7; TRBD1 matches at 9 bases. The DNA for the CDR3 is TGTGCCAGCTCACCACAGTCGGGACAGGGCTACGAGCAGTACTTC. Protein: CASSPQSGQGYEQYF.